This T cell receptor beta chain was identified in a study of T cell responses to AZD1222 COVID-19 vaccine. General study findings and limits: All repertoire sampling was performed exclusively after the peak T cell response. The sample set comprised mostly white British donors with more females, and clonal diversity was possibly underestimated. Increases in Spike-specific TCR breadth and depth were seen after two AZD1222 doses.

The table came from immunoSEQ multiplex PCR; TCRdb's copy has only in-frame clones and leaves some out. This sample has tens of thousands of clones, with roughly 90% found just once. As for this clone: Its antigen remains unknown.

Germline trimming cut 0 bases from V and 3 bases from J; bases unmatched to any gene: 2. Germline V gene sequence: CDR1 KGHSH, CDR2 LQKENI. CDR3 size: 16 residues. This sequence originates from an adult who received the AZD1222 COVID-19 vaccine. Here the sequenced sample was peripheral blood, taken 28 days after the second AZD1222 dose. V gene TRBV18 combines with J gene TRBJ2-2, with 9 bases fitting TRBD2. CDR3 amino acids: CASSPPLAGHTGELFF. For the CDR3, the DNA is TGTGCCAGCTCACCACCGCTAGCGGGACACACCGGGGAGCTGTTTTTT. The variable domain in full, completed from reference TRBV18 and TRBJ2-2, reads NAGVMQNPRHLVRRRGQEARLRCSPMKGHSHVYWYRQLPEEGLKFMVYLQKENIIDESGMPKERFSAEFPKEGPSILRIQQVVRGDSAAYFCASSPPLAGHTGELFFGEGSRLTVL.